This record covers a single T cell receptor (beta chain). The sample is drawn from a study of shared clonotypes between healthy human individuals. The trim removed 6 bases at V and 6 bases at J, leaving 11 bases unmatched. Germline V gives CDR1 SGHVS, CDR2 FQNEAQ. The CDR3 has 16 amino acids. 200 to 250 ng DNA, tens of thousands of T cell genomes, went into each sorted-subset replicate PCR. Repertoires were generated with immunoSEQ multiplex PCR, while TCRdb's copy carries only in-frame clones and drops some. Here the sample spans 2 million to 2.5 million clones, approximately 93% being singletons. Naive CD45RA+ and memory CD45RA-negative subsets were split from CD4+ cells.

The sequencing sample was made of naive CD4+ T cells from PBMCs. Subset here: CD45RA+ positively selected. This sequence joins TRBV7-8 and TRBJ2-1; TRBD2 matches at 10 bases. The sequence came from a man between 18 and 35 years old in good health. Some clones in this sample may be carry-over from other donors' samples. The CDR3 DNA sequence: TGTGCCAGCAGTTTGAGAATAGTAGCGGGGGGCAATGAGCAGTTCTTC. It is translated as CASSLRIVAGGNEQFF.